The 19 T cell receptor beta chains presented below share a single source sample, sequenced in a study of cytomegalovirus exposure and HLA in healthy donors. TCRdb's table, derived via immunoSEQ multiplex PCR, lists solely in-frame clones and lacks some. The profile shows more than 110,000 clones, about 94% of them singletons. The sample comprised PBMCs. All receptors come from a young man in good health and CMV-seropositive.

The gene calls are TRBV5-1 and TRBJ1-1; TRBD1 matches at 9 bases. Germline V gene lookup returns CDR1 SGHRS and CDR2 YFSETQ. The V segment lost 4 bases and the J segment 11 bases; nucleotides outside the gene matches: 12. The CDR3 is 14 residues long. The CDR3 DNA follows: TGCGCCAGCAGCCTGGGACAGGGAGGTCGTTTGGCTTTCTTT. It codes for CASSLGQGGRLAFF. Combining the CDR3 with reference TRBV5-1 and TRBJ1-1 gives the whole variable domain KAGVTQTPRYLIKTRGQQVTLSCSPISGHRSVSWYQQTPGQGLQFLFEYFSETQRNKGNFPGRFSGRQFSNSRSEMNVSTLELGDSALYLCASSLGQGGRLAFFGQGTRLTVV.

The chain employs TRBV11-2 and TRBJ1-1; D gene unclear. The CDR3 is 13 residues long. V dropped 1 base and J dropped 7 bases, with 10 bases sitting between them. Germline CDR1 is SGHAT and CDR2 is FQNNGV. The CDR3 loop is CASSLGSIGEAFF. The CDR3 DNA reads TGTGCCAGCAGCTTAGGTAGTATCGGTGAAGCTTTCTTT.

DNA of the CDR3: TGTGCCAGCAGCCTAGGGCCGATCTCCTACGAGCAGTACTTC. Protein product: CASSLGPISYEQYF. V and J are TRBV7-9 and TRBJ2-7; no definite D call. Trimming took off 5 bases at V and 0 bases at J, with 11 bases between the two ends. This CDR3 is 14 amino acids long. Germline V lookup: CDR1 SEHNR, CDR2 FQNEAQ (reference sequence).

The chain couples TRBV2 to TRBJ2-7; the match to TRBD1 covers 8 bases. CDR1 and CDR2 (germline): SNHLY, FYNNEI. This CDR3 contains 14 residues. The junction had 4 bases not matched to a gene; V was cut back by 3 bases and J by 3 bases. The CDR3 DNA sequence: TGTGCCAGCAGTGATCAAGGACAGGGCTACGAGCAGTACTTC. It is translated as CASSDQGQGYEQYF.

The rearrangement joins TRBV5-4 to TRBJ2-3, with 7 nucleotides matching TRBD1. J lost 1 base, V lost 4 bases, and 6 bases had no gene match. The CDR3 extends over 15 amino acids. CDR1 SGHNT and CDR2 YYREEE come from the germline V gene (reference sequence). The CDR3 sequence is CASSKKQGGTDTQYF. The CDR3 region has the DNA TGTGCCAGCAGCAAAAAGCAGGGGGGCACAGATACGCAGTATTTT.

CDR3 region: CASSDGHPYEQYF. The CDR3 DNA sequence: TGTGCCAGCAGTGACGGACATCCCTACGAGCAGTACTTC. This chain joins TRBV6-5 and TRBJ2-7; a possible D gene is TRBD1 (5 bases). Germline CDR1 is MNHEY and CDR2 is SVGAGI. The CDR3 sequence is 13 residues long. V was clipped by 5 bases and J by 2 bases, with 10 bases between them.

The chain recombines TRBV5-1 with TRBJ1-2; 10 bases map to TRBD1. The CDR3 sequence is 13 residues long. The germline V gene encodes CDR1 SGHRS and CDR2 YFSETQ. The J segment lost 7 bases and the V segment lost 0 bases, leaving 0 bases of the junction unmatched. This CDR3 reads CASSLGDRGGYTF. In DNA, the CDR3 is TGCGCCAGCAGCTTGGGGGACAGGGGTGGCTACACCTTC.

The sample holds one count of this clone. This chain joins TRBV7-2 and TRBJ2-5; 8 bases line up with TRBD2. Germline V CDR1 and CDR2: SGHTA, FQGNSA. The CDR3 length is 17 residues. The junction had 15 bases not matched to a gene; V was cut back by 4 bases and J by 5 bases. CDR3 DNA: TGTGCCAGCAGCTCCGGGGGGCTAGCGGGCTTGGCGGAGACCCAGTACTTC. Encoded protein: CASSSGGLAGLAETQYF.

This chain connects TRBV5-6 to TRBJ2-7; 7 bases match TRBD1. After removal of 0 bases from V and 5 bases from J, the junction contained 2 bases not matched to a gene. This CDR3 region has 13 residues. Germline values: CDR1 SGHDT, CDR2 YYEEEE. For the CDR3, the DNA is TGTGCCAGCAGCTTGGTACAGGGGAACGAGCAGTACTTC. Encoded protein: CASSLVQGNEQYF.

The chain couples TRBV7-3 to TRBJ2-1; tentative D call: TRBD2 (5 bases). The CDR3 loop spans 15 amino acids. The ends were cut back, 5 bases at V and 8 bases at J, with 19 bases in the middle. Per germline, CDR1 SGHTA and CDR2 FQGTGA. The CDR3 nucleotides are TGTGCCAGCAGCCCCCAGGCTAGCAGGAGCGATGAGCAGTTCTTC. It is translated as CASSPQASRSDEQFF.

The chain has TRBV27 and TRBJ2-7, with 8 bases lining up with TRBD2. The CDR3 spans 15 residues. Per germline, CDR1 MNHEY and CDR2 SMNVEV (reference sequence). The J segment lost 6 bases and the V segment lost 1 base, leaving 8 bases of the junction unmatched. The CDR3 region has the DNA TGTGCCAGCAGTTTATTGGGACTAGTGACGGGCGAGCAGTACTTC. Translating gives CASSLLGLVTGEQYF.

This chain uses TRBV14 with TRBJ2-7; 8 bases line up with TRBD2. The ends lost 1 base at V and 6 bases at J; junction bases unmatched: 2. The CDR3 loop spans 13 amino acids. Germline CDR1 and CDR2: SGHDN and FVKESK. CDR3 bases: TGTGCCAGCAGCCAAGGACTAGCGACCGAGCAGTACTTC. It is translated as CASSQGLATEQYF. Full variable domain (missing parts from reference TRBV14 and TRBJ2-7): EAGVTQFPSHSVIEKGQTVTLRCDPISGHDNLYWYRRVMGKEIKFLLHFVKESKQDESGMPNNRFLAERTGGTYSTLKVQPAELEDSGVYFCASSQGLATEQYFGPGTRLTVT.

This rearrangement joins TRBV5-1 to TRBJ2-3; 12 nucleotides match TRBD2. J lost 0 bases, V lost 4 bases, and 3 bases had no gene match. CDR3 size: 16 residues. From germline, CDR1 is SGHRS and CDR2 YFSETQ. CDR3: CASSIGLAGSTDTQYF. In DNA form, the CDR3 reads TGCGCCAGCAGCATCGGACTAGCGGGGAGCACAGATACGCAGTATTTT.

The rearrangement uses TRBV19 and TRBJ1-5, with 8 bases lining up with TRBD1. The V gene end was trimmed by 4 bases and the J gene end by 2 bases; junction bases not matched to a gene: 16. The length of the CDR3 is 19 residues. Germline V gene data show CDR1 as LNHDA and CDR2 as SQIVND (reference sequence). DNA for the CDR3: TGTGCCAGTAGTAAAAGAGGACAGGGACGAAATATGGGCAATCAGCCCCAGCATTTT. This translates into CASSKRGQGRNMGNQPQHF.

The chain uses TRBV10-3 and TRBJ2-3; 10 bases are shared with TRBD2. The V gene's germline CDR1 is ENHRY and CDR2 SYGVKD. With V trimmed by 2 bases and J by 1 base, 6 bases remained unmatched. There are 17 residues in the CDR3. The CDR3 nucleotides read TGTGCCATCAGTGAGCAATTAGCGGGAGGTGGCACAGATACGCAGTATTTT. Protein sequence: CAISEQLAGGGTDTQYF.

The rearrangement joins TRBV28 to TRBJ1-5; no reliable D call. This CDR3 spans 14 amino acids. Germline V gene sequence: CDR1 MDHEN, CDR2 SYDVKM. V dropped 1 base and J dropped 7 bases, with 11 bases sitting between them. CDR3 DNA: TGTGCCAGCAGTTTATCGTTACACCAGCAGCCCCAGCATTTT. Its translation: CASSLSLHQQPQHF.

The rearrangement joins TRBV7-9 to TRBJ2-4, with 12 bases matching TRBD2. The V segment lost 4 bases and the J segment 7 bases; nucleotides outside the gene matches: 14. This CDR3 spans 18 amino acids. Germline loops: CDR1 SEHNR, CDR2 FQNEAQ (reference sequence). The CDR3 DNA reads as TGTGCCAGCAGCTCCCGAACGGGACTAGCGGGTGATGGGAACATTCAGTACTTC. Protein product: CASSSRTGLAGDGNIQYF. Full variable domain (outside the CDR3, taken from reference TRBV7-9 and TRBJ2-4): DTGVSQNPRHKITKRGQNVTFRCDPISEHNRLYWYRQTLGQGPEFLTYFQNEAQLEKSRLLSDRFSAERPKGSFSTLEIQRTEQGDSAMYLCASSSRTGLAGDGNIQYFGAGTRLSVL.

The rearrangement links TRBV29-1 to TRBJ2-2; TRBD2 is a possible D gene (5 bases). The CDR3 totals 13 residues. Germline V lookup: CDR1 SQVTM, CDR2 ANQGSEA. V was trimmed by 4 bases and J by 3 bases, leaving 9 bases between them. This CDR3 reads CSVGRTDTGELFF. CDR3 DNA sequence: TGCAGCGTTGGCAGGACTGACACCGGGGAGCTGTTTTTT.

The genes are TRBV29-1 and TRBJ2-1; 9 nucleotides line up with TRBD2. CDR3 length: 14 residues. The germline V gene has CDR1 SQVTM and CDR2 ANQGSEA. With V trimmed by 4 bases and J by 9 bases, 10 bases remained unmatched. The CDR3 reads CSVAKDSGSPEQFF. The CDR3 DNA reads TGCAGCGTTGCTAAGGATAGCGGGAGTCCTGAGCAGTTCTTC.